Listed here are 23 T cell receptor beta chains from one sample, sequenced in a study of cytomegalovirus exposure and HLA in healthy donors. The PCR contained 60 Vbeta and 13 Jbeta primers. Profiled with immunoSEQ multiplex PCR; TCRdb holds only in-frame clones, not every one. Here the sample spans 150,000 or so clones, 82% being singletons. Input material: PBMCs. The receptors here all came from a male donor in good health and CMV-seronegative.

This rearrangement joins TRBV25-1 to TRBJ2-7; TRBD2 aligns across 7 bases. Germline V gene sequence: CDR1 MGHDK, CDR2 SYGVNS. The CDR3 loop spans 15 amino acids. V was clipped by 3 bases and J by 0 bases; unmatched bases: 5. CDR3 loop: CASSDASGFSYEQYF. The CDR3 region has the DNA TGTGCCAGCAGTGACGCTAGCGGCTTCTCCTACGAGCAGTACTTC.

The V call is TRBV27, the J call TRBJ2-7; 7 nucleotides agree with TRBD1. V lost 5 bases and J lost 2; bases outside the gene matches: 15. CDR3 length equals 17 residues. The germline gives CDR1 MNHEY, CDR2 SMNVEV (reference sequence). The CDR3 DNA is TGTGCCAGCAGTCCACCCCTGAGGGGGCTACTACCCTACGAGCAGTACTTC. Protein product: CASSPPLRGLLPYEQYF.

The chain links TRBV4-1 to TRBJ1-6, with 7 bases aligning to TRBD1. V was clipped by 0 bases and J by 7 bases; unmatched bases: 6. The CDR3 runs to 16 residues. The germline V gene has CDR1 MGHRA and CDR2 YSYEKL. CDR3 DNA: TGCGCCAGCAGCCAAGACGTGGACAGGAGGAATTCACCCCTCCACTTT. Translated: CASSQDVDRRNSPLHF.

As regards this clone: The missing conserved phenylalanine or tryptophan at the end of this CDR3 makes a read error likely. The genes are TRBV29-1 and TRBJ1-2; maybe TRBD1 (5 bases). Per the germline V gene, CDR1 is SQVTM and CDR2 is ANQGSEA. V dropped 1 base and J dropped 8 bases, with 14 bases sitting between them. The CDR3 loop spans 13 amino acids. The chain's CDR3 is CSVEGTRGFGYTL. The CDR3 region has the DNA TGCAGCGTTGAAGGGACTAGGGGATTCGGCTACACCCTC.

Only a few counts were recorded for this clone. For the CDR3, the DNA is TGTGCCAGTAGCCTCCGGGACAGCTATGGCTACACCTTC. Protein product: CASSLRDSYGYTF. The V and J genes are TRBV19 and TRBJ1-2; 7 nucleotides match TRBD1. CDR1 and CDR2 from the germline V gene are LNHDA and SQIVND (reference sequence). This CDR3 comprises 13 residues. The ends lost 6 bases at V and 4 bases at J; junction bases unmatched: 5.

The chain combines TRBV5-1 with TRBJ2-2, with 11 bases lining up with TRBD1. From germline, CDR1 is SGHRS and CDR2 YFSETQ. V lost 7 bases, J lost 0 bases, and 2 bases stayed unmatched. This CDR3 spans 15 amino acids. The CDR3 DNA is TGCGCCAGCGGACAGGGGGCCACGAACACCGGGGAGCTGTTTTTT. The encoded protein is CASGQGATNTGELFF. Full variable domain (remainder filled in from reference TRBV5-1 and TRBJ2-2): KAGVTQTPRYLIKTRGQQVTLSCSPISGHRSVSWYQQTPGQGLQFLFEYFSETQRNKGNFPGRFSGRQFSNSRSEMNVSTLELGDSALYLCASGQGATNTGELFFGEGSRLTVL.

The chain joins TRBV5-1 to TRBJ2-1; D not resolved. Trimming took 4 bases from V and 2 from J, leaving 7 bases between them. The germline gives CDR1 SGHRS, CDR2 YFSETQ. The CDR3 has 13 residues. Written as DNA, the CDR3 is TGCGCCAGCAGCCGAGGCGCCTACAATGAGCAGTTCTTC. Protein sequence: CASSRGAYNEQFF.

The chain is built from TRBV19 and TRBJ2-7, with 7 bases that match TRBD1. Trimming removed 7 bases from V and 0 bases from J; junction bases left unmatched: 6. The CDR3 totals 14 residues. The germline gives CDR1 LNHDA, CDR2 SQIVND (reference sequence). For the CDR3, the DNA is TGTGCCAGTACCCCGGGACAGAGCTCCTACGAGCAGTACTTC. Translated, it gives CASTPGQSSYEQYF.

The V call is TRBV11-2, the J call TRBJ2-5; 8 bases agree with TRBD1. Germline assignment: CDR1 SGHAT and CDR2 FQNNGV. V was clipped by 2 bases and J by 5 bases; unmatched bases: 13. The CDR3 spans 17 residues. Here the CDR3 reads CASSLTGQGWLRETQYF. In DNA form, the CDR3 reads TGTGCCAGCAGCTTAACTGGACAGGGATGGCTTCGGGAGACCCAGTACTTC.

The chain joins TRBV5-4 to TRBJ2-3, with TRBD2 matching over 8 bases. The CDR3 totals 15 residues. From germline, CDR1 is SGHNT and CDR2 YYREEE (reference sequence). J lost 5 bases, V lost 0 bases, and 5 bases had no gene match. The CDR3 here is CASSLEAGVGDTQYF. The CDR3 nucleotides read TGTGCCAGCAGCTTGGAAGCGGGAGTGGGAGATACGCAGTATTTT.

The V call is TRBV28, the J call TRBJ1-5; 10 positions match TRBD1. V dropped 2 bases and J dropped 7; count of bases not matched to a gene: 8. The germline V gene encodes CDR1 MDHEN and CDR2 SYDVKM. This CDR3 has 16 residues. The CDR3 DNA is TGTGCCAGCAGTTTAGGGACAGGGGTGGAGGGACAGCCCCAGCATTTT. This codes for CASSLGTGVEGQPQHF.

This chain joins TRBV6-5 and TRBJ2-7; D is perhaps TRBD2 (5 bases). The germline V gene encodes CDR1 MNHEY and CDR2 SVGAGI. The CDR3 runs to 15 residues. Trimming cost V 1 base and J 2 bases, with 12 bases left between them. The CDR3 bases are TGTGCCAGCAGTTACTACAGCGGACCTACCTACGAGCAGTACTTC. Protein product: CASSYYSGPTYEQYF.

This clone was seen once. The chain is built from TRBV19 and TRBJ2-1, with TRBD2 matching over 10 bases. Looked up from germline, CDR1 is LNHDA and CDR2 is SQIVND (reference sequence). The V segment lost 6 bases and the J segment 8 bases; nucleotides outside the gene matches: 7. The CDR3 is 14 amino acids. DNA for the CDR3: TGTGCCAGTAGCTCCTCCAGCGGGAGGGATGAGCAGTTCTTC. This codes for CASSSSSGRDEQFF.

V and J are TRBV11-2 and TRBJ1-1; 7 bases are shared with TRBD1. Trimming cost V 1 base and J 4 bases; bases outside gene matches: 6. This CDR3 is built from 15 residues. Per germline, CDR1 SGHAT and CDR2 FQNNGV. CDR3 region: CASSLVAGGGTEAFF. DNA of the CDR3: TGTGCCAGCAGCTTAGTCGCAGGGGGTGGCACTGAAGCTTTCTTT. The full variable domain, its missing parts supplied by reference TRBV11-2 and TRBJ1-1, is EAGVAQSPRYKIIEKRQSVAFWCNPISGHATLYWYQQILGQGPKLLIQFQNNGVVDDSQLPKDRFSAERLKGVDSTLKIQPAKLEDSAVYLCASSLVAGGGTEAFFGQGTRLTVV.

The chain joins TRBV19 to TRBJ2-1; 8 nucleotides agree with TRBD2. The CDR3 totals 15 residues. Trimming cost V 6 bases and J 3 bases; bases outside gene matches: 7. Per the germline V gene, CDR1 is LNHDA and CDR2 is SQIVND (reference sequence). The CDR3 DNA reads TGTGCCAGTAGCGACGGTGGGACTAGCTACAATGAGCAGTTCTTC. Translating gives CASSDGGTSYNEQFF.

The chain is built from TRBV6-6 and TRBJ1-2; TRBD1 agrees at 10 bases. Germline CDR1 reads MNHNY; CDR2 reads SVGAGI (reference sequence). The CDR3 loop spans 16 amino acids. The V segment lost 2 bases and the J segment 3 bases; nucleotides outside the gene matches: 6. The DNA of the CDR3 is TGTGCCAGCAGTTACGACAGGGGGCGAGAGGACTATGGCTACACCTTC. Its translation: CASSYDRGREDYGYTF.

The rearrangement links TRBV9 to TRBJ2-3, with D possibly TRBD1 on 5 matching bases. Trimming removed 0 bases at V and 2 bases at J, with 10 bases between. CDR3 size: 15 residues. Per germline, CDR1 SGDLS and CDR2 YYNGEE. In nucleotides, the CDR3 is TGTGCCAGCAGCGTAGTAGGGGTGGACACAGATACGCAGTATTTT. Translating gives CASSVVGVDTDTQYF. Filled out from reference TRBV9 and TRBJ2-3, the complete variable domain reads DSGVTQTPKHLITATGQRVTLRCSPRSGDLSVYWYQQSLDQGLQFLIQYYNGEERAKGNILERFSAQQFPDLHSELNLSSLELGDSALYFCASSVVGVDTDTQYFGPGTRLTVL.

On this clone itself: This sample also contains other DNA sequences that code for the same CDR3. CDR3 DNA: TGTGCTAGTGCTGGAGCGGGGCCGGAGGAGACCCAGTACTTC. Amino acid sequence: CASAGAGPEETQYF. V is TRBV12-5 and J is TRBJ2-5; 7 nucleotides match TRBD2. This CDR3 has 14 amino acids. Germline V gives CDR1 LGHNT, CDR2 FRNRAP. V trimming: 7 bases; J trimming: 5 bases; junction bases outside the gene matches: 10.

V and J are TRBV9 and TRBJ2-5; 7 bases line up with TRBD1. The germline V gene has CDR1 SGDLS and CDR2 YYNGEE. After removal of 4 bases from V and 4 bases from J, the junction contained 7 bases not matched to a gene. The CDR3 loop spans 14 amino acids. CDR3 region: CASSFRGLRETQYF. The CDR3 bases are TGTGCCAGCAGCTTTAGGGGGCTTCGAGAGACCCAGTACTTC.

The chain carries TRBV15 and TRBJ2-7; 10 bases match TRBD2. Germline trimming cut 7 bases from V and 0 bases from J; bases unmatched to any gene: 0. The CDR3 runs 13 residues. CDR1 and CDR2 (germline): LNHNV, YYDKDF (reference sequence). CDR3 residues: CATTSGSSYEQYF. In DNA, the CDR3 is TGTGCCACCACTAGCGGGAGCTCCTACGAGCAGTACTTC.

This clone has more than one count but fewer than ten. The chain has TRBV7-9 and TRBJ2-1, with a weak D call TRBD2 (5 bases). Germline V gives CDR1 SEHNR, CDR2 FQNEAQ (reference sequence). Trimming removed 7 bases from V and 9 bases from J, with 10 bases in between. The CDR3 consists of 11 residues. In DNA form, the CDR3 reads TGTGCCAGCAACGAGGGTGGTGAGCAGTTCTTC. Encoded protein: CASNEGGEQFF.

This chain joins TRBV6-4 and TRBJ2-3, with 9 positions matching TRBD2. The trim removed 6 bases at V and 6 bases at J, leaving 10 bases unmatched. From germline, CDR1 is MRHNA and CDR2 SNTAGT. This CDR3 comprises 15 residues. DNA for the CDR3: TGTGCCAGCAGCCTTAGCGGGAGTCAAATCGATACGCAGTATTTT. Translating it yields CASSLSGSQIDTQYF.

This clone was observed a few times. V gene TRBV5-1 combines with J gene TRBJ1-4, with D perhaps TRBD1 (6 bases). Trimming cost V 0 bases and J 8 bases, with 11 bases left between them. CDR3 length: 14 amino acids. The germline V gene encodes CDR1 SGHRS and CDR2 YFSETQ. CDR3 bases: TGCGCCAGCAGCTTGGGACAGGTCGGGGAAAAACTGTTTTTT. It codes for CASSLGQVGEKLFF.